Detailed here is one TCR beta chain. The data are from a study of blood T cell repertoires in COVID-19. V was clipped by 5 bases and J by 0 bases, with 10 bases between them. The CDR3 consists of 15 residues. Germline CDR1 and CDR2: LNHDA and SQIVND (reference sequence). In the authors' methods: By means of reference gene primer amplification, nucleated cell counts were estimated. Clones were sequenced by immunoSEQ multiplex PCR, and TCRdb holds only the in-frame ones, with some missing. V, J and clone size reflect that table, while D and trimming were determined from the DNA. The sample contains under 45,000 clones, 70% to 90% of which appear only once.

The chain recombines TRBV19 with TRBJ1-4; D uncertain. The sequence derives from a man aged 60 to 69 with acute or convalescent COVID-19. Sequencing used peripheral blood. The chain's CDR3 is CASSPAVPTNEKLFF. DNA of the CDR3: TGTGCCAGTAGTCCCGCGGTTCCAACTAATGAAAAACTGTTTTTT.